This T cell receptor (beta chain) emerged from a study of cytomegalovirus exposure and HLA in healthy donors. Researchers ran the PCR with 60 Vbeta and 13 Jbeta primers. Libraries were prepared by immunoSEQ multiplex PCR; TCRdb keeps only in-frame clonotypes and omits some of them. The sample lists under 130,000 clones; 50% to 65% were seen once. Germline assignment: CDR1 SGHTA and CDR2 FQGNSA. The V segment lost 4 bases and the J segment 11 bases; nucleotides outside the gene matches: 8. CDR3 length: 12 amino acids. Material: PBMCs. The J gene is TRBJ2-7, the V gene TRBV7-2; 7 bases match TRBD1. The sequence came from a man aged 25 to 45 in good health and CMV-seropositive. The CDR3 sequence: CASSYATGPKYF. The CDR3 DNA reads TGTGCCAGCAGCTACGCGACAGGGCCAAAGTACTTC. The full variable domain, in which reference TRBV7-2 and TRBJ2-7 provide the parts outside the CDR3, is GAGVSQSPSNKVTEKGKDVELRCDPISGHTALYWYRQSLGQGLEFLIYFQGNSAPDKSGLPSDRFSAERTGGSVSTLTIQRTQQEDSAVYLCASSYATGPKYFGPGTRLTVT.